This T cell receptor (beta chain) was retrieved from a study of control samples from healthy donors and cancer patients (TCRdb year 2020). The CDR3 spans 15 residues, from the cysteine through the phenylalanine. The read is trimmed to its CDR3 DNA, 45 bases read in frame from base 1. CDR1 is given as SSHAT and CDR2 as FNYEAQ, both from the germline V gene (reference sequence). A distance of 12 bases separates the germline ends of V and J, which lose 1 base and 5 bases respectively. As to this clone: What this receptor recognizes is not known. Base qualities are not at hand, and no much larger clone is one base apart.

Libraries were constructed by the immunoSEQ multiplex PCR assay. TCRdb retrieved this table from immuneACCESS and kept in-frame rearrangements only. Not all clones are present; in checked studies, unresolved V genes account for under half, and no reason is known for the remainder. The sample yields around 150,000 clones; about 94% were counted once. The ten largest clonotypes hold approximately 8% of the sample. The V and J segments used are TRBV7-7 and TRBJ2-1; TRBD1 could be the D gene, as 8 bases match. The sequencing input was blood. The TCR was taken from a woman aged 40 to 50 in good health. This receptor has the CDR3 CASSLDRGGNNEQFF. The bases read TGTGCCAGCAGCTTAGACAGGGGGGGAAACAATGAGCAGTTCTTC.